This T cell receptor (beta chain) was sequenced during a study of shared clonotypes between healthy human individuals. Sequenced by immunoSEQ multiplex PCR; TCRdb stores in-frame clones only, minus some. The data show under 2.5 million clones, with about 90% seen just once and approximately 0.39% held by the top ten. Whole-study results and caveats: Sampling was confined to blood; repertoires within tissues likely differ.

V lost 4 bases, J lost 0 bases, and 12 bases lay in between. The CDR3 totals 15 residues. Germline V gene sequence: CDR1 MNHEY, CDR2 SVGAGI. Concerning this clone itself: Antigen unknown.

Sample: naive CD4+ T cells from PBMCs. Stated subset: CD45RA+ positively selected. This clonotype originated in a man between 18 and 29 years old in good health. Some clones in this sample may be carry-over from other donors' samples. The chain carries TRBV6-5 and TRBJ1-1, with D possibly being TRBD1 (6 bases). Written as DNA, the CDR3 is TGTGCCAGCAGTTCCCTATCAGGGGTGAACACTGAAGCTTTCTTT. Translation gives CASSSLSGVNTEAFF.